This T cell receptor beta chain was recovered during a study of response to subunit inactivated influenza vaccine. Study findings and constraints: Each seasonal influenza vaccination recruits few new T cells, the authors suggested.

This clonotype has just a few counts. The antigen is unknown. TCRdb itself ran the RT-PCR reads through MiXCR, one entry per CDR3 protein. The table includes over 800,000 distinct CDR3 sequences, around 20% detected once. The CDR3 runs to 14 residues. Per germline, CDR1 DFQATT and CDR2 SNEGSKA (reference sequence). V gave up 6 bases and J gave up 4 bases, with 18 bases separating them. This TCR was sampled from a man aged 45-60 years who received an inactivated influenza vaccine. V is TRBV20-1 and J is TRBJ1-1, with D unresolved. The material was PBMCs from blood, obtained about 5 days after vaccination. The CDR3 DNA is TGCAGTGCCCCTTTTTGGGGTGAAGGCACTGAAGCTTTCTTT. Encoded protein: CSAPFWGEGTEAFF.